Following are 15 T cell receptor beta chains from one sample sequenced in a study of Graves' ophthalmopathy and Graves' hyperthyroidism. Amplification from RNA transcripts yielded the TCR beta CDR3 regions. HTBI primers served in a first-round RT-PCR, which a second-round multiplex PCR followed. TCRdb re-called the multiplex PCR reads through MiXCR, storing one row per CDR3 protein. Of some 150,000 distinct CDR3 sequences listed, approximately 40% were seen once; the top ten hold about 9.5%. The sequenced material came from peripheral blood. The receptors originated from a man younger than 45 with Graves' ophthalmopathy.

The rearrangement uses TRBV7-8 and TRBJ1-1, with 10 bases fitting TRBD1. CDR1 is SGHVS and CDR2 is FQNEAQ in the germline V gene. Unmatched junction bases numbered 11, after V lost 5 bases and J lost 2 bases. CDR3 length: 17 residues. The CDR3 DNA reads as TGTGCCAGCAGCCCTAGGACAGGGGGTGTGGGTAACACTGAAGCTTTCTTT. Protein: CASSPRTGGVGNTEAFF.

The chain uses TRBV29-1 and TRBJ1-1; tentative D call: TRBD1 (5 bases). V was cut by 6 bases and J by 1 base, with 12 bases left in between. Germline V lookup: CDR1 SQVTM, CDR2 ANQGSEA. CDR3 length equals 13 residues. The CDR3 DNA reads as TGCAGCGTACGCCAGGGTGAGAACACTGAAGCTTTCTTT. Its translation is CSVRQGENTEAFF.

The J gene is TRBJ1-6, the V gene TRBV5-1; D might be TRBD1 (5 bases). The CDR3 loop spans 14 amino acids. The V gene's germline CDR1 is SGHRS and CDR2 YFSETQ. Trimming shortened V by 0 bases and J by 14 bases, and 15 bases separated the two germline ends. CDR3 sequence reads: CASSLEESGTALHF. The CDR3 nucleotides are TGCGCCAGCAGCTTGGAAGAGTCTGGGACTGCCCTCCACTTT.

The gene calls are TRBV2 and TRBJ1-2; 7 nucleotides align to TRBD1. The CDR3 runs 14 residues. CDR1 is SNHLY, CDR2 FYNNEI, per germline. V lost 5 bases, J lost 4 bases, and 7 bases stayed unmatched. Here the CDR3 reads CASSPQGDSYGYTF. CDR3 DNA: TGTGCCAGCAGTCCCCAGGGGGATAGCTATGGCTACACCTTC.

This clonotype was detected ten times or more. The V gene is TRBV27, the J gene TRBJ2-2, with 13 bases aligning to TRBD2. CDR1 is MNHEY and CDR2 is SMNVEV in the germline V gene (reference sequence). CDR3 length equals 14 residues. Unmatched junction bases numbered 6, after V lost 10 bases and J lost 7 bases. As DNA, the CDR3 is TGTGCCACCAAGGGACTAGCGGGATACGGGGAGCTGTTTTTT. Translated, it gives CATKGLAGYGELFF.

This clonotype was picked up many times. The chain recombines TRBV28 with TRBJ2-5; perhaps TRBD2 as D (7 bases). The CDR3 length is 17 residues. The germline gives CDR1 MDHEN, CDR2 SYDVKM. Trimming took off 2 bases at V and 5 bases at J, with 21 bases between the two ends. This CDR3 is CASSLRGGTPPGETQYF. DNA of the CDR3: TGTGCCAGCAGTTTAAGGGGGGGCACACCTCCGGGGGAGACCCAGTACTTC. Full variable domain (outside the CDR3, taken from reference TRBV28 and TRBJ2-5): DVKVTQSSRYLVKRTGEKVFLECVQDMDHENMFWYRQDPGLGLRLIYFSYDVKMKEKGDIPEGYSVSREKKERFSLILESASTNQTSMYLCASSLRGGTPPGETQYFGPGTRLLVL.

This clonotype was detected many times. The rearrangement links TRBV6-2 or TRBV6-3 to TRBJ1-1, with D hard to call. The CDR3 extends over 13 amino acids. The germline V gene has CDR1 MNHEY and CDR2 SVGEGT. V lost 2 bases and J lost 1, with 5 bases in between. In DNA, the CDR3 is TGTGCCAGCAGTTACGGGAGGAACACTGAAGCTTTCTTT. Translated, it gives CASSYGRNTEAFF.

This clonotype has at least ten counts. This rearrangement joins TRBV10-3 to TRBJ2-6; D not certain. From germline, CDR1 is ENHRY and CDR2 SYGVKD. Trimming took 0 bases from V and 4 from J, leaving 4 bases between them. This CDR3 has 14 residues. CDR3 in DNA: TGTGCCATCAGTGAGTCAGGCGGGGCCAACGTCCTGACTTTC. It specifies CAISESGGANVLTF.

This clonotype has a single count. This chain uses TRBV7-2 with TRBJ1-2; D not resolved. The CDR3 spans 14 residues. CDR1 and CDR2 (germline): SGHTA, FQGNSA. Deletions cut 2 bases from V and 4 bases from J, with 11 bases between. The CDR3: CASSLQGSSYGYTF. CDR3 nucleotides: TGTGCCAGCAGCTTACAAGGTTCCAGCTATGGCTACACCTTC.

There are many counts of this clonotype. The V gene is TRBV11-1, the J gene TRBJ1-1; D not resolved. Germline-derived CDR1 and CDR2 are SGHAT and FQDESV (reference sequence). The CDR3 contains 13 residues. V was pared by 3 bases and J by 0 bases, with 5 bases between. CDR3 protein: CASSFQVNTEAFF. CDR3 bases: TGTGCCAGCAGCTTTCAGGTGAACACTGAAGCTTTCTTT.

This clonotype was detected many times. The J gene is TRBJ1-2, the V gene TRBV19; D is undetermined. Looked up from germline, CDR1 is LNHDA and CDR2 is SQIVND (reference sequence). The CDR3 spans 14 residues. V was pared by 3 bases and J by 2 bases, with 10 bases between. CDR3 in DNA: TGTGCCAGTAGTATCGGGAGAGGGAACTATGGCTACACCTTC. As protein: CASSIGRGNYGYTF.

This clonotype was counted many times. The chain uses TRBV6-1 and TRBJ2-5, with TRBD1 identical over 10 bases. CDR1 is MNHNS, CDR2 SASEGT, per germline. This CDR3 is 17 amino acids long. With V trimmed by 6 bases and J by 2 bases, 12 bases remained unmatched. The CDR3 DNA reads as TGTGCCAGCAGGTCCCCGGAGGACAGGGGGATTCAAGAGACCCAGTACTTC. Protein product: CASRSPEDRGIQETQYF.

V and J are TRBV12-3 or TRBV12-4 and TRBJ1-2, with D maybe TRBD1 (6 bases). V gave up 2 bases and J gave up 6 bases, with 10 bases separating them. The CDR3 consists of 13 residues. The CDR3 bases are TGTGCCAGCAGTTTACGGGGGCAGAATGGCTACACCTTC. Translation gives CASSLRGQNGYTF.

J is TRBJ2-7 and V is TRBV6-2 or TRBV6-3; D not resolved. Germline V gives CDR1 MNHEY, CDR2 SVGEGT. The CDR3 has 15 amino acids. V shed 0 bases and J shed 1 base, with 10 bases lying between them. CDR3 in DNA: TGTGCCAGCAGTTACTCCGGGCCCGAATCCTACGAGCAGTACTTC. This encodes CASSYSGPESYEQYF.

This clonotype has at least ten counts. The genes are TRBV28 and TRBJ2-7; perhaps TRBD2 as D (6 bases). The V gene lost 1 base and the J gene lost 3 bases, with 22 bases spanning the gap. Germline CDR1 reads MDHEN; CDR2 reads SYDVKM. This CDR3 spans 18 amino acids. The chain's CDR3 is CASSLLAVGGVTVYEQYF. DNA of the CDR3: TGTGCCAGCAGTTTATTGGCCGTAGGAGGGGTAACGGTCTACGAGCAGTACTTC.